This entry lists 30 T cell receptor beta chains sequenced from one sample in a study of blood T cells in healthy people across ages. Together with a sample-barcoded 5' primer, a J-beta primer mix was included in a second PCR lasting about 7 to 11 cycles. TCRdb redid the calling of the 5' RACE reads with MiXCR, one entry per CDR3 protein. The table lists 500,000 to 700,000 distinct CDR3 sequences, 25% to 35% of them singletons, with about 15% in the top ten. The sample taken for sequencing was blood. The receptors were sampled from a woman over 75 in good health.

Points on this clonotype: A single base separates this from a much larger clone, so it may be a read error. The CDR3 sequence: CASSVQTSGGVEQYF. In nucleotides, the CDR3 is TGTGCCAGCAGCGTACAGACTAGCGGGGGTGTTGAGCAGTACTTC. This chain uses TRBV9 with TRBJ2-7; 12 nucleotides align to TRBD2. Germline assignment: CDR1 SGDLS and CDR2 YYNGEE. The trim removed 1 base at V and 7 bases at J, leaving 6 bases unmatched. CDR3 length: 15 amino acids.

This clonotype has a handful of counts. The chain uses TRBV19 and TRBJ1-2; D unresolved. The ends were cut back, 7 bases at V and 3 bases at J, with 12 bases in the middle. CDR1 is LNHDA, CDR2 SQIVND, per germline (reference sequence). The CDR3 runs 13 residues. The chain's CDR3 is CASTRGGYYGYTF. CDR3 in DNA: TGTGCCAGTACGCGGGGAGGGTACTATGGCTACACCTTC.

This clonotype was seen repeatedly, ten times or more. This chain connects TRBV25-1 to TRBJ1-4; D call uncertain. Germline V gene data show CDR1 as MGHDK and CDR2 as SYGVNS. This CDR3 is built from 15 residues. The V gene lost 5 bases and the J gene lost 4 bases, with 14 bases spanning the gap. In DNA, the CDR3 is TGTGCCAGCAGTAAAGGAGGGAGGCTTAATGAAAAACTGTTTTTT. This encodes CASSKGGRLNEKLFF.

This clonotype was observed many times. The chain links TRBV5-1 to TRBJ1-1; 8 nucleotides match TRBD1. Germline CDR1 SGHRS, CDR2 YFSETQ. The CDR3 loop spans 15 amino acids. V trimming: 3 bases; J trimming: 6 bases; junction bases outside the gene matches: 10. The CDR3 is CASSWFPGGNSEAFF. The CDR3 DNA is TGCGCCAGCAGCTGGTTCCCAGGGGGCAATTCTGAAGCTTTCTTT.

As concerns this clonotype: It may be a read error: a sequence one base away is much more abundant. The chain joins TRBV20-1 to TRBJ1-4; D unresolved. Germline V gives CDR1 DFQATT, CDR2 SNEGSKA (reference sequence). Trimming stripped 1 base from V and 5 bases from J, with 14 bases between. This CDR3 contains 15 residues. The CDR3 nucleotides are TGCAGTGCTAGAGCGGGCTTCCGGGAAAATGAAAAACTGTTTTTT. This translates into CSARAGFRENEKLFF.

Regarding this clonotype: Possible read error: a much larger clone is one base away. As the CDR3 is not closed by the conserved phenylalanine or tryptophan, this likely results from a read error. The chain carries TRBV20-1 and TRBJ1-2; no firm D call. The CDR3 totals 12 residues. V lost 0 bases and J lost 4, with 6 bases in between. From germline, CDR1 is DFQATT and CDR2 SNEGSKA (reference sequence). The CDR3 reads CSARDPGYGYTC. The CDR3 nucleotides are TGCAGTGCTAGAGATCCGGGCTATGGCTACACCTGC.

This chain uses TRBV20-1 with TRBJ1-1; 8 bases match TRBD1. V dropped 3 bases and J dropped 5; count of bases not matched to a gene: 5. This CDR3 is 13 amino acids long. Germline CDR1 reads DFQATT; CDR2 reads SNEGSKA (reference sequence). The CDR3 region has the DNA TGCAGTGCTAGCCAGGGGGCAGGAACTGAAGCTTTCTTT. Translation gives CSASQGAGTEAFF.

On this clonotype: This may be a read error, as it is one base from a much larger clone. The gene calls are TRBV18 and TRBJ2-1, with 14 positions matching TRBD2. The CDR3 totals 20 residues. J gave up 3 bases and V 7 bases, and 17 bases lay outside the gene matches. Germline CDR1 and CDR2: KGHSH and LQKENI. The DNA for the CDR3 is TGTGCCAGCTTATCTACCTTAAGACTAGCGGGGGGGTTCGGCTACAATGAGCAGTTCTTC. Translated, it gives CASLSTLRLAGGFGYNEQFF.

Comment on this clonotype: The germline gene is not matched at one end of the junction; a read error may be the cause. The chain uses TRBV5-1 and TRBJ2-2; D gene unclear. Germline CDR1 and CDR2: SGHRS and YFSETQ. The CDR3 totals 15 residues. The CDR3 loop reads CTSRIGNGETGELFF. In DNA, the CDR3 is TGCACCAGCAGGATAGGGAACGGAGAGACCGGGGAGCTGTTTTTT.

The chain couples TRBV5-1 to TRBJ2-1; unclear D gene. Germline V CDR1 and CDR2: SGHRS, YFSETQ. CDR3 length equals 14 residues. The V and J ends lost 4 bases and 13 bases respectively, with 21 bases between them. CDR3 sequence reads: CASSRGGTQETQFF. CDR3 coding DNA: TGCGCCAGCAGCCGAGGCGGAACGCAAGAGACCCAGTTCTTC.

With respect to this clonotype: A read error is possible here, since a much larger clone lies one base away. This chain connects TRBV7-6 to TRBJ2-1; D remains unclear. This CDR3 is built from 15 residues. V was cut by 4 bases and J by 13 bases, with 23 bases left in between. Per germline, CDR1 SGHVS and CDR2 FNYEAQ. The CDR3 spells CASSSGSYWEETQFF. CDR3 in DNA: TGTGCCAGCAGCTCTGGATCGTACTGGGAAGAGACCCAGTTCTTC.

This clonotype was counted ten times or more. V and J are TRBV6-1 and TRBJ2-1; D is possibly TRBD1 or TRBD2 (6 bases each). The CDR3 spans 15 residues. The ends were cut back, 6 bases at V and 7 bases at J, with 19 bases in the middle. Germline values: CDR1 MNHNS, CDR2 SASEGT. The CDR3 DNA sequence: TGTGCCAGCAGCCAATCATGGGGGGCGTCAAATGAGCAGTTCTTC. Amino acid sequence: CASSQSWGASNEQFF.

This chain joins TRBV4-1 and TRBJ2-7; the D gene is possibly TRBD1 (6 bases). Germline CDR1 and CDR2: MGHRA and YSYEKL. The CDR3 length is 16 residues. V dropped 4 bases and J dropped 0 bases, with 16 bases sitting between them. CDR3 region: CASSPIGQTSSYEQYF. The DNA for the CDR3 is TGCGCCAGCAGCCCCATCGGACAGACGAGCTCCTACGAGCAGTACTTC.

The chain couples TRBV6-2 or TRBV6-3 to TRBJ1-1; D uncertain. V lost 1 base and J 3 bases, leaving 0 bases between the germline ends. The CDR3 loop spans 11 amino acids. Per the germline V gene, CDR1 is MNHEY and CDR2 is SVGEGT. The CDR3 spells CASSYYTEAFF. The CDR3 DNA reads as TGTGCCAGCAGTTACTACACTGAAGCTTTCTTT.

V is TRBV3-1 and J is TRBJ2-7; maybe TRBD1 (6 bases). In germline, CDR1 is LGHDT, CDR2 YNNKEL (reference sequence). Trimming took off 6 bases at V and 6 bases at J, with 15 bases between the two ends. The CDR3 spans 13 residues. The CDR3 protein is CASRQGSRPEQYF. The CDR3 DNA follows: TGTGCCAGCAGACAGGGTAGCCGTCCCGAGCAGTACTTC.

Turning to this clonotype: A much bigger clone sits one base away, suggesting this may be a read error. The genes are TRBV29-1 and TRBJ2-4, with unresolved D. Between the trimmed V and J ends, which lost 6 bases and 13 bases, there was a span of 28 bases. Germline V gene sequence: CDR1 SQVTM, CDR2 ANQGSEA. The CDR3 is 15 residues long. The CDR3 DNA sequence: TGCAGCGTGTCCGGCTGGCTAGAGGATATCTACGGGCAGTACTTC. The encoded protein is CSVSGWLEDIYGQYF. Full variable domain (missing parts from reference TRBV29-1 and TRBJ2-4): SAVISQKPSRDICQRGTSLTIQCQVDSQVTMMFWYRQQPGQSLTLIATANQGSEATYESGFVIDKFPISRPNLTFSTLTVSNMSPEDSSIYLCSVSGWLEDIYGQYFGAGTRLSVL.

The chain couples TRBV4-3 to TRBJ2-1, with 9 bases that match TRBD2. CDR1 LGHNA and CDR2 YSLEER come from the germline V gene. J gave up 10 bases and V 2 bases, and 9 bases lay outside the gene matches. The CDR3 has 15 amino acids. The CDR3 spells CASSQWREGQNEQFF. The DNA of the CDR3 is TGCGCCAGCAGCCAATGGCGGGAGGGCCAGAACGAGCAGTTCTTC.

The chain has TRBV20-1 and TRBJ1-5; D ambiguous. Trimming shortened V by 5 bases and J by 2 bases, and 19 bases separated the two germline ends. The CDR3 consists of 16 residues. Per the germline V gene, CDR1 is DFQATT and CDR2 is SNEGSKA (reference sequence). In nucleotides, the CDR3 is TGCAGTGCTGCCGTAACCTTTGGCTCGGGCAATCAGCCCCAGCATTTT. This codes for CSAAVTFGSGNQPQHF.

The table lists this clonotype with many counts. This CDR3 is CASRSSGGAREQYF. As DNA, the CDR3 is TGTGCCAGCAGGTCTAGCGGGGGGGCGAGAGAGCAGTACTTC. J is TRBJ2-7 and V is TRBV6-1; TRBD2 matches 12 bases. V lost 6 bases, J lost 7 bases, and 7 bases stayed unmatched. CDR1 is MNHNS, CDR2 SASEGT, per germline. This CDR3 region has 14 residues.

This clonotype was detected many times. This chain connects TRBV29-1 to TRBJ2-1; a possible D gene is TRBD1 (6 bases). Trimming removed 3 bases from V and 3 bases from J, with 12 bases in between. This CDR3 is 14 amino acids long. Germline CDR1 and CDR2: SQVTM and ANQGSEA. The CDR3 protein is CSVDAGALYNEQFF. As DNA, the CDR3 is TGCAGCGTTGACGCAGGGGCCCTCTACAATGAGCAGTTCTTC.

Ten or more counts support this clonotype. The V and J genes are TRBV27 and TRBJ2-7, with D possibly TRBD1 on 6 matching bases. Trimming stripped 5 bases from V and 3 bases from J, with 11 bases between. Germline loops: CDR1 MNHEY, CDR2 SMNVEV (reference sequence). The CDR3 length is 13 residues. The CDR3 reads CASSPRQVYEQYF. The CDR3 nucleotides read TGTGCCAGCAGTCCCCGACAGGTCTACGAGCAGTACTTC.

This chain uses TRBV4-1 with TRBJ2-7; 9 nucleotides line up with TRBD2. The DNA matches TRBJ2-5 better at its end, which makes the J call doubtful. CDR3 length equals 18 residues. The germline V gene has CDR1 MGHRA and CDR2 YSYEKL. The CDR3 DNA sequence: TGCGCCAGCAGCCAAGATGGTCTAGCGGGGCAGTTCTCAGAGACCCAGTACTTC. It specifies CASSQDGLAGQFSETQYF.

This clonotype was counted at least ten times. This chain uses TRBV6-2 or TRBV6-3 with TRBJ2-5, with 16 bases matching TRBD2. The V gene's germline CDR1 is MNHEY and CDR2 SVGEGT. The V segment lost 6 bases and the J segment 1 base; nucleotides outside the gene matches: 5. The CDR3 is made up of 17 amino acids. The CDR3 region is CASSSGTSGGGQETQYF. The DNA of the CDR3 is TGTGCCAGCAGCTCCGGGACTAGCGGGGGGGGCCAAGAGACCCAGTACTTC.

This clonotype was seen ten or more times. The V gene is TRBV20-1, the J gene TRBJ2-1, with D possibly matching TRBD2 (6 bases). The CDR3 runs 16 residues. V lost 0 bases and J lost 3, with 15 bases in between. CDR1 and CDR2 (germline): DFQATT, SNEGSKA (reference sequence). The CDR3 nucleotides are TGCAGTGCTAGAGATCCGGGTAGCGGTCTCTACAATGAGCAGTTCTTC. Protein sequence: CSARDPGSGLYNEQFF.

This clonotype was seen just once. This sequence may be a read error, since a much larger clone differs from it by one base. This sequence joins TRBV7-9 and TRBJ2-1, with D possibly TRBD2 on 7 matching bases. Germline V gene lookup returns CDR1 SEHNR and CDR2 FQNEAQ (reference sequence). The CDR3 covers 15 residues. CDR3 loop: CASRRGRGPYNERYF. Written as DNA, the CDR3 is TGTGCCAGCAGGCGTGGGCGGGGGCCTTACAATGAGCGGTACTTC.

This clonotype has ten or more counts. The chain recombines TRBV7-3 with TRBJ1-1; D might be TRBD1 (6 bases). V was trimmed by 11 bases and J by 5 bases, leaving 24 bases between them. The CDR3 is 15 residues long. Germline V CDR1 and CDR2: SGHTA, FQGTGA. CDR3 region: CASQGVPGGRTEAFF. For the CDR3, the DNA is TGTGCCTCCCAAGGGGTTCCGGGGGGCAGGACTGAAGCTTTCTTT.

This clonotype has more than one count but fewer than ten. A read error is possible here, since a much larger clone lies one base away. The V call is TRBV20-1, the J call TRBJ2-1; D possibly uses TRBD1 or TRBD2 (5 bases each). The better agreement between TRBJ2-7 and the DNA end casts doubt on the J call. CDR1 DFQATT and CDR2 SNEGSKA come from the germline V gene (reference sequence). CDR3 length: 14 residues. In nucleotides, the CDR3 is TGCAGTGCTAGTGGGGGTAGGTCCTACAATGAGCAGTACTTC. Its translation is CSASGGRSYNEQYF.

The chain has TRBV7-2 and TRBJ2-5, with D uncertain. The CDR3 contains 15 residues. Trimming removed 3 bases at V and 1 base at J, with 12 bases between. Germline lookup yields CDR1 SGHTA and CDR2 FQGNSA. CDR3 amino acids: CASSFPSLLQETQYF. The CDR3 DNA reads as TGTGCCAGCAGCTTCCCTAGTCTCCTCCAAGAGACCCAGTACTTC.

The chain employs TRBV5-1 and TRBJ2-5; possible D gene TRBD2, 5 bases. The CDR3 has 16 amino acids. Trimming removed 0 bases from V and 9 bases from J, with 21 bases in between. Looked up from germline, CDR1 is SGHRS and CDR2 is YFSETQ. The CDR3 loop reads CASSLEVASNGNSQYF. CDR3 sequence (DNA): TGCGCCAGCAGCTTGGAAGTGGCTAGCAATGGGAATTCCCAGTACTTC.

The V gene is TRBV11-3, the J gene TRBJ2-2; D is perhaps TRBD1 (6 bases). V was trimmed by 1 base and J by 0 bases, leaving 12 bases between them. Germline V gene sequence: CDR1 SGHNT, CDR2 YENEEA. The CDR3 runs 17 residues. CDR3 protein: CASSLGFGDTNTGELFF. CDR3 coding DNA: TGTGCCAGCAGCTTAGGATTCGGGGACACGAACACCGGGGAGCTGTTTTTT.